The present T cell receptor beta chain was sequenced within a study of T cells after yellow fever vaccination. Study details: Low-cell-number fractions were prepared with SMART-Seq v4 Ultra Low Input.

This clonotype was recorded many times. As yet, its antigen is unknown. Study-wide points: Post-booster samples contained most primary-vaccination clones (approximately 96% CD4, almost 90% CD8). Weaker overall was a secondary response that nonetheless peaked faster, on day 5 versus 15.

Making TCR cDNA involved 5'RACE template switching, which added UMIs and a universal primer site. TCRdb itself ran the 5' RACE reads through MiXCR, one entry per CDR3 protein. The profile shows a few hundred thousand distinct CDR3 sequences, roughly a sixth of them singletons. The CDR3 contains 12 residues. The V end lost 1 base, the J end lost 2 bases, and 3 bases lay between the germline ends. The TCR was taken from a man aged 18 to 29 who received the YFV17D yellow fever vaccine. The sequencing here drew on PBMCs, taken about 5 days after the first yellow fever vaccination. The chain recombines TRBV12-3 or TRBV12-4 with TRBJ2-7; D gene ambiguous. CDR3 region: CASSLETYEQYF. Written as DNA, the CDR3 is TGTGCCAGCAGTTTAGAAACCTACGAGCAGTACTTC.